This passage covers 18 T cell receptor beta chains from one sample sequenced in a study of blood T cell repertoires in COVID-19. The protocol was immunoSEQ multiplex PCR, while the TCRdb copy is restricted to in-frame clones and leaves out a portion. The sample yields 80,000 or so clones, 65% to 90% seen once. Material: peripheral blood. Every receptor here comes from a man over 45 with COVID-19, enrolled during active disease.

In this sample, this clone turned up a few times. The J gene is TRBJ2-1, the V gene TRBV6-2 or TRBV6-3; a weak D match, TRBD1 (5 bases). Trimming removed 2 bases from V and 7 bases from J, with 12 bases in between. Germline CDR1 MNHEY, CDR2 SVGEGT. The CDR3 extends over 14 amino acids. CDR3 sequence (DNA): TGTGCCAGCAGTTACAACAGGAATAGAAATGAGCAGTTCTTC. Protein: CASSYNRNRNEQFF.

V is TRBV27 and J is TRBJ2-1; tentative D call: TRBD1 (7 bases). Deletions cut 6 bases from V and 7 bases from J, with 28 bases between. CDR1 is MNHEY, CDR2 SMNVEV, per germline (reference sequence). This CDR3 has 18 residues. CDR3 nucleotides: TGTGCCAGCAGACCCCGGCCCGGAGGGGGCTCGGTTTGGAATGAGCAGTTCTTC. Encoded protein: CASRPRPGGGSVWNEQFF.

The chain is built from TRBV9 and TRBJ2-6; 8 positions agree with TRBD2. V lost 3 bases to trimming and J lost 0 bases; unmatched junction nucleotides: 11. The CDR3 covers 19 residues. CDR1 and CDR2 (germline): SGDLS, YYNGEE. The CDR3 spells CASSESPGLVISGANVLTF. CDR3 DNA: TGTGCCAGCAGCGAAAGCCCGGGACTAGTAATCTCTGGGGCCAACGTCCTGACTTTC.

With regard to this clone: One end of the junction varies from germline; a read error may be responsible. The CDR3 sequence: CASSSNRTGLFNEQFF. CDR3 coding DNA: TGTGCTAGCAGCTCCAACAGGACAGGGCTTTTCAATGAGCAGTTCTTC. V gene TRBV7-7 combines with J gene TRBJ2-1; 8 bases map to TRBD1. Germline values: CDR1 SSHAT, CDR2 FNYEAQ (reference sequence). This CDR3 is 16 amino acids long.

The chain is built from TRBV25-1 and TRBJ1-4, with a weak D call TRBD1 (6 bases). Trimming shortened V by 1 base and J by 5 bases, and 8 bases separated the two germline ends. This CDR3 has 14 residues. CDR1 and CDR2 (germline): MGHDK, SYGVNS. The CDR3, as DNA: TGTGCCAGCAGTGAATTTGGGGGCAATGAAAAACTGTTTTTT. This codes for CASSEFGGNEKLFF.

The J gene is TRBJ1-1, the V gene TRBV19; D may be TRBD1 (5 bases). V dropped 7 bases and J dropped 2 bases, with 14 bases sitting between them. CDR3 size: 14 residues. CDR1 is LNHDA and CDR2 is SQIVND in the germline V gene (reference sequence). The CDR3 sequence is CASTLDRGNTEAFF. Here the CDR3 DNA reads TGTGCCAGTACCCTAGACAGAGGAAACACTGAAGCTTTCTTT.

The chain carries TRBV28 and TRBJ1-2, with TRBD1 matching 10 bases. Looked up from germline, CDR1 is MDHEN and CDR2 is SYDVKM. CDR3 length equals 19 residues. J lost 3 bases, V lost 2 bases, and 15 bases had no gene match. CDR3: CASSLLGDWDRGTDYGYTF. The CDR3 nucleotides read TGTGCCAGCAGTTTACTAGGGGATTGGGACAGGGGTACTGACTATGGCTACACCTTC.

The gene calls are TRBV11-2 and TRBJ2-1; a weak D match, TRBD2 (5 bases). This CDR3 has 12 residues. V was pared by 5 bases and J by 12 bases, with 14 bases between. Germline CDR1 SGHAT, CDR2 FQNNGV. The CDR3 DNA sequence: TGTGCCAGCAGCCTTACTAGGAGTCCGCAGTTCTTC. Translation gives CASSLTRSPQFF.

This CDR3 reads CASSLVAGNYGYTF. In nucleotides, the CDR3 is TGCGCCAGCAGCTTGGTGGCAGGGAACTATGGCTACACCTTC. The chain carries TRBV5-1 and TRBJ1-2; a possible D gene is TRBD1 (5 bases). Germline-derived CDR1 and CDR2 are SGHRS and YFSETQ. The CDR3 length is 14 residues. V shed 0 bases and J shed 2 bases, with 8 bases lying between them.

Here the CDR3 reads CASSEGDNTNSPLHF. The DNA for the CDR3 is TGTGCCAGCAGTGAAGGGGACAACACTAATTCACCCCTCCACTTT. The chain joins TRBV2 to TRBJ1-6; perhaps TRBD1 as D (6 bases). Trimming left V 1 base short and J 6 bases short, with 10 bases between. In germline, CDR1 is SNHLY, CDR2 FYNNEI. The CDR3 extends over 15 amino acids. The full variable domain, its missing parts supplied by reference TRBV2 and TRBJ1-6, is EPEVTQTPSHQVTQMGQEVILRCVPISNHLYFYWYRQILGQKVEFLVSFYNNEISEKSEIFDDQFSVERPDGSNFTLKIRSTKLEDSAMYFCASSEGDNTNSPLHFGNGTRLTVT.

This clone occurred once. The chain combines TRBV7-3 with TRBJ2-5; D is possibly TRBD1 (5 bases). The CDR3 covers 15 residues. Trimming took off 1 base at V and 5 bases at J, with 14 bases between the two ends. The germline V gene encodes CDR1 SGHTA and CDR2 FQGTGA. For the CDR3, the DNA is TGTGCCAGCAGCTTAATGGCAGGGCTGGGTGAGACCCAGTACTTC. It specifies CASSLMAGLGETQYF.

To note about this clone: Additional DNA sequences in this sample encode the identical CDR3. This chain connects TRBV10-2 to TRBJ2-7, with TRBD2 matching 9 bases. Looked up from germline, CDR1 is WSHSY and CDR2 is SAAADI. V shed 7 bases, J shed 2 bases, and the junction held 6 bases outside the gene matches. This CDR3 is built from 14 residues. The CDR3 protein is CASKRRTSAYEQYF. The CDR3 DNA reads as TGCGCCAGCAAAAGGAGGACTAGCGCCTACGAGCAGTACTTC.

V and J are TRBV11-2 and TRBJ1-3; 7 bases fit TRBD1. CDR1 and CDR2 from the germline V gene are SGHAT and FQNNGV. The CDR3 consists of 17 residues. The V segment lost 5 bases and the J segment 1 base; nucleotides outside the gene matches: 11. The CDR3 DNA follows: TGTGCCAGCAGCCCATTTTTCCAGGGGGGATCTGGAAACACCATATATTTT. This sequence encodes CASSPFFQGGSGNTIYF.

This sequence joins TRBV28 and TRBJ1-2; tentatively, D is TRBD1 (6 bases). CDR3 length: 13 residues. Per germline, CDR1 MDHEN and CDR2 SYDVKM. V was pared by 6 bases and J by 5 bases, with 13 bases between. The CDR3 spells CASRADSRYGYTF. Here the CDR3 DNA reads TGTGCCAGCAGAGCGGACAGTCGTTATGGCTACACCTTC.

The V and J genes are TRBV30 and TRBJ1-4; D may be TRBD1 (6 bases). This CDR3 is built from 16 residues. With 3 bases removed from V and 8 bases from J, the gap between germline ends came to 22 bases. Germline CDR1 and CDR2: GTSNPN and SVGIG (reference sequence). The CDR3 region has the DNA TGTGCCTGGAGAAGAGAGATACCGGGACAAGAGGAAAAACTGTTTTTT. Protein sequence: CAWRREIPGQEEKLFF. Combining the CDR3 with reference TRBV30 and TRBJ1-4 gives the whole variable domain SQTIHQWPATLVQPVGSPLSLECTVEGTSNPNLYWYRQAAGRGLQLLFYSVGIGQISSEVPQNLSASRPQDRQFILSSKKLLLSDSGFYLCAWRREIPGQEEKLFFGSGTQLSVL.

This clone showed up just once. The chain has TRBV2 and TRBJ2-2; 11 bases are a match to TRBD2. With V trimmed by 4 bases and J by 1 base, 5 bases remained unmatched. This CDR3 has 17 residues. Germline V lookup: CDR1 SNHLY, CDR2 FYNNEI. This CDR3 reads CASSGRLAGMNTGELFF. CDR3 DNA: TGTGCCAGCAGTGGGAGACTAGCGGGAATGAACACCGGGGAGCTGTTTTTT.

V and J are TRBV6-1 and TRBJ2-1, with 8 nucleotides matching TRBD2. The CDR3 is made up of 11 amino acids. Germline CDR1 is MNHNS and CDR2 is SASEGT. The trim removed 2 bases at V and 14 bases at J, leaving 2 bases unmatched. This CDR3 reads CASSERGGEFF. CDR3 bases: TGTGCCAGCAGTGAACGGGGGGGAGAGTTCTTC.

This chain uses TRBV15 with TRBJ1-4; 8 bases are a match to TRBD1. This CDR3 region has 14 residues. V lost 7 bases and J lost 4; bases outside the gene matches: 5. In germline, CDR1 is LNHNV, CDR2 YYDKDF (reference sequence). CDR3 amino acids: CATTKGQGNEKLFF. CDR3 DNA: TGTGCCACCACGAAAGGACAGGGTAATGAAAAACTGTTTTTT.